This TCR beta chain derives from a study of early T cells in non-severe SARS-CoV-2 infection. Overall study: Sequencing of unsorted whole blood was done on bulk RNA, leaving chains unpaired. Study-wide points: Lookups in VDJdb leaned toward anti-spike CD8 responses and missed private and CD4 specificities.

Individual cDNA molecules were tagged with unique molecular identifiers. TCRdb ran MiXCR on the 5' RACE reads and lists one entry per CDR3 protein. The sample shows approximately 40,000 distinct CDR3 sequences, 11% of them seen only once. This clonotype was counted between two and nine times. Its antigen is unknown. One junction end does not reproduce the germline sequence, and a read error may be involved. CDR3 size: 14 residues. The material sequenced was whole blood. The rearrangement links TRBV12-3 or TRBV12-4 to TRBJ2-2; D is undetermined. The sequence was obtained from an adult who was a healthcare worker with PCR-confirmed SARS-CoV-2 infection or an uninfected control (not recorded which). The CDR3 sequence: CASSLTQNSGELFF. CDR3 DNA sequence: TGTGCCAGCAGTTTAACACAGAACTCCGGGGAGCTGTTTTTT.